Listed below are T cell receptor beta chains from one sample, sequenced in a study of blood T cell repertoires in COVID-19. This table comes from immunoSEQ multiplex PCR, and its TCRdb copy is limited to in-frame clones, with some not included. The repertoire has some 390,000 clones, roughly 89% of them found once; the top ten carry about 1.7%. What was sequenced was PBMCs or T cells enriched from blood (not recorded which). The receptors were sampled from a woman aged 25 to 45 who had recovered from COVID-19. CDR3s leave out the opening cysteine and the closing phenylalanine or tryptophan. Clone size, where shown, is once, few, many, or a class for clones that have expanded.

CDR3aa: ASSQDHFSQIQNIQY; v_gene: TRBV4-2; abundance: -; j_gene: TRBJ2-4
CDR3aa: ASSFRGTGGSHTGELF; v_gene: TRBV27; abundance: -; j_gene: TRBJ2-2
CDR3aa: SVIAGASEQY; v_gene: TRBV29-1; abundance: -; j_gene: TRBJ2-7
CDR3aa: ASSYATGVFNYGYT; v_gene: TRBV6-5; abundance: -; j_gene: TRBJ1-2
CDR3aa: ASSPRGTPGPYGYT; v_gene: TRBV5-1; abundance: once; j_gene: TRBJ1-2
CDR3aa: ASSLGASGGSNNEQF; v_gene: TRBV7-2; abundance: once; j_gene: TRBJ2-1
CDR3aa: ASIGQGAANTGELF; v_gene: TRBV3-1/TRBV3-2; abundance: -; j_gene: TRBJ2-2
CDR3aa: ASTGTGIGNTIY; v_gene: TRBV2; abundance: -; j_gene: TRBJ1-3
CDR3aa: ASSPQTRVGGANVLT; v_gene: TRBV7-3; abundance: -; j_gene: TRBJ2-6
CDR3aa: ASSQRTSGGPTGELF; v_gene: TRBV5-1; abundance: once; j_gene: TRBJ2-2
CDR3aa: ATRPGTGIDTGELF; v_gene: TRBV2; abundance: -; j_gene: TRBJ2-2
CDR3aa: ASSLLAGGPGY; v_gene: TRBV12-3/TRBV12-4; abundance: -; j_gene: TRBJ2-5
CDR3aa: ASRKPGTESRGYT; v_gene: TRBV27; abundance: -; j_gene: TRBJ1-2
CDR3aa: SASLLAGSTDTQY; v_gene: TRBV20-1; abundance: -; j_gene: TRBJ2-3
CDR3aa: ASKAGPGFAGELF; v_gene: TRBV19; abundance: -; j_gene: TRBJ2-2
CDR3aa: ATSRDRTGENPGELF; v_gene: TRBV15; abundance: -; j_gene: TRBJ2-2
CDR3aa: ASRQGVEVYGYT; v_gene: TRBV5-1; abundance: -; j_gene: TRBJ1-2
CDR3aa: ASRRGQGFEKLF; v_gene: TRBV19; abundance: -; j_gene: TRBJ1-4
CDR3aa: ASTPSGPSGIYNEQF; v_gene: TRBV28; abundance: -; j_gene: TRBJ2-1
CDR3aa: ASSLGRADNEQF; v_gene: TRBV5-4; abundance: once; j_gene: TRBJ2-1
CDR3aa: ASGRGHGAEAF; v_gene: TRBV28; abundance: -; j_gene: TRBJ1-1
CDR3aa: ASSDGQGTVGNSPLH; v_gene: TRBV5-6; abundance: -; j_gene: TRBJ1-6
CDR3aa: ASSSTRYRTGGTNEKLF; v_gene: TRBV18; abundance: -; j_gene: TRBJ1-4
CDR3aa: ASSTNRDPYGYT; v_gene: TRBV27; abundance: -; j_gene: TRBJ1-2
CDR3aa: ASSPNSGTGGEKLF; v_gene: TRBV28; abundance: -; j_gene: TRBJ1-4
CDR3aa: ASSPSGSPHEQY; v_gene: TRBV6-2/TRBV6-3; abundance: -; j_gene: TRBJ2-7
CDR3aa: ASRQHPAMNTEAF; v_gene: TRBV19; abundance: -; j_gene: TRBJ1-1
CDR3aa: ARKRQGNSPLH; v_gene: TRBV2; abundance: -; j_gene: TRBJ1-6
CDR3aa: ASSLEGGSEQF; v_gene: TRBV7-9; abundance: -; j_gene: TRBJ2-1
CDR3aa: ASLQGSGISGELF; v_gene: TRBV19; abundance: once; j_gene: TRBJ2-2
CDR3aa: ASSQTGLANEKLF; v_gene: TRBV16; abundance: -; j_gene: TRBJ1-4
CDR3aa: ASSQEIVLAGDETQY; v_gene: TRBV3-1/TRBV3-2; abundance: -; j_gene: TRBJ2-5
CDR3aa: ASSLLGGEQAF; v_gene: TRBV28; abundance: few; j_gene: TRBJ1-1
CDR3aa: ASSPDQTGFSQPQH; v_gene: TRBV4-2; abundance: many; j_gene: TRBJ1-5
CDR3aa: ASMGTGRGYEQY; v_gene: TRBV2; abundance: -; j_gene: TRBJ2-7
CDR3aa: ASSVGQASYEQY; v_gene: TRBV4-3; abundance: once; j_gene: TRBJ2-7
CDR3aa: ASMDIGGASGNTIY; v_gene: TRBV19; abundance: -; j_gene: TRBJ1-3
CDR3aa: ASSPDRGINEQF; v_gene: TRBV28; abundance: -; j_gene: TRBJ2-1
CDR3aa: ASSYSVGLGFDEQF; v_gene: TRBV6-5; abundance: -; j_gene: TRBJ2-1
CDR3aa: ASSRQGKIYEQY; v_gene: TRBV11-3; abundance: -; j_gene: TRBJ2-7
CDR3aa: ASSEPGQGSYNEQF; v_gene: TRBV11-2; abundance: -; j_gene: TRBJ2-1
CDR3aa: ASRRAGEGTEAF; v_gene: TRBV25-1; abundance: few; j_gene: TRBJ1-1
CDR3aa: ASSQGPVSYEQY; v_gene: TRBV3-1/TRBV3-2; abundance: -; j_gene: TRBJ2-7
CDR3aa: ATNSGLQYQETQY; v_gene: TRBV15; abundance: -; j_gene: TRBJ2-5
CDR3aa: ASSLIGSGTEAF; v_gene: TRBV5-1; abundance: -; j_gene: TRBJ1-1
CDR3aa: ASSVRRWTGKACDEQF; v_gene: TRBV9; abundance: -; j_gene: TRBJ2-1
CDR3aa: ASAFVRDSEAF; v_gene: TRBV12-5; abundance: -; j_gene: TRBJ1-1
CDR3aa: ASRYREGGTQY; v_gene: TRBV27; abundance: once; j_gene: TRBJ2-3
CDR3aa: ASSYIPGTASQLPETQY; v_gene: TRBV6-2/TRBV6-3; abundance: -; j_gene: TRBJ2-5
CDR3aa: ASSHRGLAGTEQF; v_gene: TRBV14; abundance: once; j_gene: TRBJ2-1
CDR3aa: ASRKTSGYEQY; v_gene: TRBV27; abundance: -; j_gene: TRBJ2-7
CDR3aa: ASSSIDRGLSVGYT; v_gene: TRBV7-2; abundance: once; j_gene: TRBJ1-2
CDR3aa: ASSLGRFTEAF; v_gene: TRBV11-1; abundance: -; j_gene: TRBJ1-1
CDR3aa: ASRFPERDEQF; v_gene: TRBV6-5; abundance: few; j_gene: TRBJ2-1
CDR3aa: ASSTRQGAAGYGYT; v_gene: TRBV28; abundance: -; j_gene: TRBJ1-2
CDR3aa: ASSPKGTGRNEQF; v_gene: TRBV28; abundance: -; j_gene: TRBJ2-1
CDR3aa: ASGVTGGEQY; v_gene: TRBV6-5; abundance: -; j_gene: TRBJ2-7
CDR3aa: ASSRGWNTEAF; v_gene: TRBV11-2; abundance: -; j_gene: TRBJ1-1
CDR3aa: ASSQGPNTGELF; v_gene: TRBV7-3; abundance: -; j_gene: TRBJ2-2